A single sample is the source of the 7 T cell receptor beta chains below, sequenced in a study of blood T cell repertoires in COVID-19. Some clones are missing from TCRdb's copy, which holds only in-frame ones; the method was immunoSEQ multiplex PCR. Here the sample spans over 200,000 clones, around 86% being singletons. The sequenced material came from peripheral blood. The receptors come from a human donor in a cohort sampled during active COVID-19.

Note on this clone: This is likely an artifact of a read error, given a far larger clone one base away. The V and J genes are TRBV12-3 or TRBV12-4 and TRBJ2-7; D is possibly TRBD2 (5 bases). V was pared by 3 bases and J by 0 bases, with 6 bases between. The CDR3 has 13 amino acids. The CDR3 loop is CASSLDSSYEQYF. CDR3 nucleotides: TGTGCCAGCAGTTTGGACTCCTCCTACGAGCAGTACTTC.

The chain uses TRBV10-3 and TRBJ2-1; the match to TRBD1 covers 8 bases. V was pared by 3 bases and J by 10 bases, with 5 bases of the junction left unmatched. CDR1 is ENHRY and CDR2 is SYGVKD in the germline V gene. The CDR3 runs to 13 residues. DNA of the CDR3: TGTGCCATCAGTGACCCCGGACAGGGAGAGCAGTTCTTC. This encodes CAISDPGQGEQFF.

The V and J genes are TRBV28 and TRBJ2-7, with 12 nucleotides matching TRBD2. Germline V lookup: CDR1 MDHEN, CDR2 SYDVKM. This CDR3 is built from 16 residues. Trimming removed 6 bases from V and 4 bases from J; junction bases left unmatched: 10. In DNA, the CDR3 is TGTGCCAGCAGATCAAAGACTAGCGGGAGAGTGTACGAGCAGTACTTC. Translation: CASRSKTSGRVYEQYF.

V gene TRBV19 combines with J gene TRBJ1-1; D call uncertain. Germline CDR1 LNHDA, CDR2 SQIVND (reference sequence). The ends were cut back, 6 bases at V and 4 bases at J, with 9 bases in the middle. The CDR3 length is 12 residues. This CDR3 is CASSQVRTEAFF. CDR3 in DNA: TGTGCCAGTAGCCAGGTTCGCACTGAAGCTTTCTTT.

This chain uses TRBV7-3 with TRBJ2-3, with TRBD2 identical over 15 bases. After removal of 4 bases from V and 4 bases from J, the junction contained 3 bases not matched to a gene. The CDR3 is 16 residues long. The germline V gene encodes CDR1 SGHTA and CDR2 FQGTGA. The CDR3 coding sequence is TGTGCCAGCAGCTACGGACTAGCGGGAGGGTCAGATACGCAGTATTTT. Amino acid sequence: CASSYGLAGGSDTQYF. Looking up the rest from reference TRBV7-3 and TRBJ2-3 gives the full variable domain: GAGVSQTPSNKVTEKGKYVELRCDPISGHTALYWYRQSLGQGPEFLIYFQGTGAADDSGLPNDRFFAVRPEGSVSTLKIQRTERGDSAVYLCASSYGLAGGSDTQYFGPGTRLTVL.

CDR3 sequence (DNA): TGTGCCAGCAGTTTTTCCGGGACAGTGGGACAGCCCCAGCATTTT. It encodes CASSFSGTVGQPQHF. The chain has TRBV6-2 or TRBV6-3 and TRBJ1-5; the match to TRBD1 covers 7 bases. The germline gives CDR1 MNHEY, CDR2 SVGEGT. V was clipped by 4 bases and J by 7 bases; unmatched bases: 10. The CDR3 spans 15 residues.

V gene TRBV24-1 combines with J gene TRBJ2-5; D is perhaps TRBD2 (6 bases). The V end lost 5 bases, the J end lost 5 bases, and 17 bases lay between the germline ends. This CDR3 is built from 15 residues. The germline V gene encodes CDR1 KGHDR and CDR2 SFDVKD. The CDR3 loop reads CATSGRSVGLETQYF. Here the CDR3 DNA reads TGTGCCACCAGTGGAAGGTCGGTGGGACTGGAGACCCAGTACTTC.